These T cell receptor beta chains were read from a single sample in a study of blood T cell repertoires in COVID-19. This table comes from immunoSEQ multiplex PCR, and its TCRdb copy is limited to in-frame clones, with some not included. The sample consists of about 180,000 clones, about 88% of them appearing once. Sequencing input: peripheral blood. Receptors originate from a woman in her thirties with active or convalescent COVID-19. CDR3s include the opening cysteine and the closing phenylalanine or tryptophan. D genes are given only for firm matches. Size is omitted from some rows. Given values are once, few, many or a class for expanded clones.

D	size	J	V	DNA	CDR3
TRBD1	NA	TRBJ1-1	TRBV28	TGTGCCAGCAGTTGGCCGACAGGGTCGGACACTGAAGCTTTCTTT	CASSWPTGSDTEAFF
NA	NA	TRBJ1-1	TRBV25-1	TGTGCCAGCGTCGGGGGGGGCAGGAACACTGAAGCTTTCTTT	CASVGGGRNTEAFF
TRBD1	NA	TRBJ2-5	TRBV5-6	TGTGCCAGCAGCTTCGGGACAGAAGAGACCCAGTACTTC	CASSFGTEETQYF
NA	NA	TRBJ1-6	TRBV6-5	TGTGCCAGCAGTCTGACAGGTTATAATTCACCCCTCCACTTT	CASSLTGYNSPLHF
TRBD1	NA	TRBJ1-4	TRBV3-1/TRBV3-2	TGTGCCAGCAGCCACCGCCGGGACAGGGGTGAAAAACTGTTTTTT	CASSHRRDRGEKLFF
NA	NA	TRBJ2-1	TRBV10-3	TGTGCCATCAGGGACAGCCTTGGGAATGAGCAGTTCTTC	CAIRDSLGNEQFF
TRBD1	NA	TRBJ1-1	TRBV28	TGTGCCAGCAGTTTCAGGACAGGGGATATGAACACTGAAGCTTTCTTT	CASSFRTGDMNTEAFF
NA	NA	TRBJ1-2	TRBV4-1	TGCGCCAGCAGTCCACCTGGCCCCTATGGCTACACCTTC	CASSPPGPYGYTF
TRBD2	few	TRBJ2-3	TRBV4-1	TGCGCCAGCAGCCATCTACCGACTAGCGGATCCACAGATACGCAGTATTTT	CASSHLPTSGSTDTQYF
TRBD1	few	TRBJ2-6	TRBV5-1	TGCGCCAGCAACACCGGGACAGGGATTTCTGGGGCCAACGTCCTGACTTTC	CASNTGTGISGANVLTF
TRBD1	NA	TRBJ2-2	TRBV27	TGTGCCAGCAGTTCGACGGACAGGCCTGCCCTGTTTTTT	CASSSTDRPALFF
TRBD2	NA	TRBJ2-7	TRBV18	TGTGCCAGCTCCAAGACTAGCGGGAACTACGAGCAGTACTTC	CASSKTSGNYEQYF
TRBD1	NA	TRBJ2-7	TRBV2	TGTGCCAGCAAAGAGGGACAGGGGGCCCACGAGCAGTACTTC	CASKEGQGAHEQYF
TRBD1	NA	TRBJ2-1	TRBV2	TGTGCCAGCAGTGAACGAAACACAGGGGCGCAGTTCTTC	CASSERNTGAQFF
NA	NA	TRBJ1-1	TRBV9	TGTGCCAGCAGCGACCACAGGGTCGGGGGGATGAACACTGAAGCTTTCTTT	CASSDHRVGGMNTEAFF
TRBD2	few	TRBJ2-2	TRBV24-1	TGTGCCACTAGAGGAGCGGGAGAGGGCACCGGGGAGCTGTTTTTT	CATRGAGEGTGELFF
NA	few	TRBJ2-1	TRBV7-9	TGTGCCAGCAGCTCCCAGGGCCTACTGGAAAATGAGCAGTTCTTC	CASSSQGLLENEQFF
NA	NA	TRBJ2-2	TRBV6-5	TGTGCCAGCAGGGAGGGAGGTCCCACCGGGGAGCTGTTTTTT	CASREGGPTGELFF
NA	NA	TRBJ2-7	TRBV28	TGTGCCAGCAGTTCGGGAGGGACAGTCCCCGAGCAGTACTTC	CASSSGGTVPEQYF
TRBD1	NA	TRBJ1-3	TRBV10-3	TGTGCCGTACAGGGGGCGTCCGGAAACACCATATATTTT	CAVQGASGNTIYF
NA	NA	TRBJ1-1	TRBV28	TGTGCCAGCAGTTCGCACTCAACTAAATCTGTTGCTTTCTTT	CASSSHSTKSVAFF
TRBD2	NA	TRBJ2-7	TRBV3-1/TRBV3-2	TGTGCCAGCAGCCAAGATCGGGGGGTTTGGGACGAGCAGTACTTC	CASSQDRGVWDEQYF
NA	NA	TRBJ1-1	TRBV25-1	TGTGCCAGCAGTGAATTAGAGGCCATTGAAGCTTTCTTT	CASSELEAIEAFF
TRBD1	NA	TRBJ1-2	TRBV18	TGTGCCAGCTCACCGGACAGGTTTAACTATGGCTACACCTTC	CASSPDRFNYGYTF
NA	NA	TRBJ1-6	TRBV6-6	TGTGCCAGCAGTTTTGGGGGGTATAATTCACCCCTCCACTTT	CASSFGGYNSPLHF
TRBD2	NA	TRBJ2-2	TRBV9	TGTGCCAGCAGCGTAGATTTGCAGCGGGGGCTCACCGGGGAGCTGTTTTTT	CASSVDLQRGLTGELFF
NA	many	TRBJ2-1	TRBV6-1	TGTGCCAGCAGTGAAGTTCGAGGGATATCCTACAATGAGCAGTTCTTC	CASSEVRGISYNEQFF
NA	NA	TRBJ1-5	TRBV6-6	TGTGCCAGCAGTTCGGCGGGAAACAATCAGCCCCAGCATTTT	CASSSAGNNQPQHF
NA	NA	TRBJ1-3	TRBV15	TGTGCCACCAGCAGCGGGATAACGAGCTCTGGAAACACCATATATTTT	CATSSGITSSGNTIYF
NA	NA	TRBJ1-1	TRBV7-2	TGTGCCAGCAGCTTCCACAAGACTGAAGCTTTCTTT	CASSFHKTEAFF
TRBD1	once	TRBJ2-7	TRBV11-3	TGTGCCAGCAGCTCGGACAGGGACAACGAGCAGTACTTC	CASSSDRDNEQYF
TRBD1	NA	TRBJ1-1	TRBV28	TGTGCCAGCAGTCCGAGACGACAGGGGAGGTTGTATATGAACACTGAAGCTTTCTTT	CASSPRRQGRLYMNTEAFF
NA	NA	TRBJ1-6	TRBV5-3	TGTGCCAGAAGCAAACAAGGCGGGGCCCTCCACTTT	CARSKQGGALHF
TRBD1	NA	TRBJ1-5	TRBV5-5	TGTGCCAGCAGCTCGCTAGGACAGGGGGCAGGTCAGCCCCAGCATTTT	CASSSLGQGAGQPQHF
NA	NA	TRBJ1-3	TRBV5-1	TGCGCCAGCAGCTTTGGACTGCAGGGGACTGGAAACACCATATATTTT	CASSFGLQGTGNTIYF
NA	NA	TRBJ2-5	TRBV11-2	TGTGCCAGCAGCCAGCATTCGACAGGCCAAGAGACCCAGTACTTC	CASSQHSTGQETQYF